The rows below give T cell receptor beta chains drawn from one sample of a study of molecular identifiers for immune sequencing clone quantification. One entry per CDR3 protein, called by TCRdb with MiXCR from the PCR reads. Here the sample spans around 43,000 distinct CDR3 sequences, approximately 21% being singletons. Material for sequencing was naive CD8+ T cells from blood, with Jurkat cell RNA spiked in. All receptors derive from a human donor in good health. Some libraries in this study had Jurkat cell RNA spiked in. The conserved cysteine and the conserved F or W are not part of the CDR3 here. Fields, in order: CDR3 protein, V gene, J gene.

ASSRITSASTDTQY	TRBV4-1	TRBJ2-3
ASSDRFVDFAGNTIY	TRBV25-1	TRBJ1-3
ASSYWTGGRTDTQY	TRBV6-5	TRBJ2-3
ASSPTSGSETQY	TRBV19	TRBJ2-5
ASGLRGLGTDTRY	TRBV10-2	TRBJ2-3
ASSQDLMYHTDTQY	TRBV4-1	TRBJ2-3
ASSEGQGDDEQY	TRBV19	TRBJ2-7
ASSIAPGGLKTEAF	TRBV19	TRBJ1-1
ASSLGLAGPGELF	TRBV7-9	TRBJ2-2
ASSEPAGDSYNEQF	TRBV6-1	TRBJ2-1
ASSLGSNEQY	TRBV7-9	TRBJ2-7
ASSLKGQGAWDQPQH	TRBV7-2	TRBJ1-5
ASSKDRAQETQY	TRBV4-3	TRBJ2-5
ASSLEGAGSEAF	TRBV12-3/TRBV12-4	TRBJ1-1
ASSFRDNYNEQF	TRBV7-2	TRBJ2-1
TSSLVVGNTEAL	TRBV12-3/TRBV12-4	TRBJ1-1
ASSSSADTEVF	TRBV6-5	TRBJ1-1
ASSFQVTETQY	TRBV27	TRBJ2-5
ASSYSMDISNTGELF	TRBV6-6	TRBJ2-2
ASSQGPRRGPYNSPLH	TRBV7-6	TRBJ1-6
ASSQLAGDSTDTQY	TRBV3-1	TRBJ2-3
SHFGDLLYNEQF	TRBV29-1	TRBJ2-1
ASSEGLEDTQY	TRBV2	TRBJ2-3
AISGEVRDTQY	TRBV12-3/TRBV12-4	TRBJ2-3
ASRRTGDNEQF	TRBV4-1	TRBJ2-1
SASEGMKTQY	TRBV20-1	TRBJ2-5
ASSWSGDRGTNEKLF	TRBV12-3/TRBV12-4	TRBJ1-4
ASSEGQGGDNEQF	TRBV12-3/TRBV12-4	TRBJ2-1
ASSFRGTPSTDTQY	TRBV28	TRBJ2-3
SVAGLSNTGELF	TRBV29-1	TRBJ2-2
ASSQGLAGEDTQY	TRBV3-1	TRBJ2-3
ASSEGPGGATDTQY	TRBV5-6	TRBJ2-3
ASSYSIQRQGLWEQY	TRBV6-5	TRBJ2-7
SARDRGTYEQY	TRBV20-1	TRBJ2-7
ASSQDGGSGQPQH	TRBV4-3	TRBJ1-5
ASSLDFTDTQY	TRBV5-1	TRBJ2-3
SARDPGDTKNIQY	TRBV20-1	TRBJ2-4
ASSLVQGAHGYT	TRBV5-1	TRBJ1-2
ASSTLWTGGGNTIY	TRBV19	TRBJ1-3
ASSQVGQVNQPQH	TRBV4-2	TRBJ1-5
SAREAGEQY	TRBV29-1	TRBJ2-7
AWTGQNEKLF	TRBV30	TRBJ1-4
ASSLGFSENIQY	TRBV27	TRBJ2-4
ASSPRTGGGKADGTEAF	TRBV7-6	TRBJ1-1
GSSEFWKIYYGQY	TRBV6-1	TRBJ2-7
ASSYPDKNYGYT	TRBV6-5	TRBJ1-2
ASSPSGTSGGVEQF	TRBV11-2	TRBJ2-1
ASSARTDLGGEAF	TRBV9	TRBJ1-1
ASSLGGFQETQY	TRBV7-9	TRBJ2-5
ASSHPGSNTEAF	TRBV4-2	TRBJ1-1
ASSPGPMKRMQETQY	TRBV4-3	TRBJ2-5
ASSVGSSGGSYEQY	TRBV9	TRBJ2-7
ASSHGQSAKNIQY	TRBV4-1	TRBJ2-4
ASSLSLAEAEETQY	TRBV12-3/TRBV12-4	TRBJ2-5